This T cell receptor beta chain was captured by sequencing in a study of vaccination and CD4 T cells after COVID-19. Treatment indicated: approximately 9-day PBMC culture with coronavirus spike peptide pools or control peptides (ViraFEST assay). Regarding the study as a whole: The appearance of a median about 90% of reactive clones in convalescent patients occurred only post-vaccination.

The Oncomine TCR Beta short-read assay was what sequenced the DNA obtained from cultured CD4+ T cells. One entry per CDR3 protein results from TCRdb running MiXCR on the PCR reads. The data hold some 11,000 distinct CDR3 sequences, with approximately 61% observed a single time. Concerning this clonotype: No antigen is known for it.

CDR3 length: 15 amino acids. The germline gives CDR1 LGHDT, CDR2 YNNKEL (reference sequence). Trimming took off 1 base at V and 6 bases at J, with 10 bases between the two ends. J is TRBJ1-6 and V is TRBV3-1; D is ambiguous. The source material was CD4+ T cells from blood, cultured in vitro, sampled before SARS-CoV-2 vaccination. This clonotype was obtained from a human donor who had recovered from COVID-19. The CDR3 nucleotides read TGTGCCAGCAGCCAAGTTGACGGGAGTAATTCACCCCTCCACTTT. The encoded protein is CASSQVDGSNSPLHF.